This T cell receptor (beta chain) was identified during a study of blood T cell repertoires in COVID-19. The wider study: Samples taken during acute and convalescent COVID-19 were collected in the United States, Italy and Spain. In each case, the material was cDNA or gDNA derived from T cells, B-cell-depleted T cells, or PBMCs.

The CDR3 has 13 residues. Original data processing: The assay estimated nucleated cells by amplifying reference gene primers. Sequencing used immunoSEQ multiplex PCR; TCRdb keeps in-frame clones, though not all of them. The DNA gave D and trimming, while V, J and clone size come from that table. The table lists 160,000 or so clones, approximately 90% of them singletons. This clonotype was obtained from a woman aged 55-70 years who had recovered from COVID-19. The chain employs TRBV21-1 and TRBJ1-4; TRBD1, as called in the table, went unchecked against the DNA. TRBV21-1 is flagged as a pseudogene. Input material: peripheral blood. The CDR3 spells CARTGEVWEKLFF. In nucleotides, the CDR3 is TGTGCCCGGACAGGGGAAGTTTGGGAAAAACTGTTTTTT.